The present TCR beta chain was sequenced within a study of beta chain features in type 1 diabetes. Trimming cost V 2 bases and J 2 bases, with 16 bases left between them. Germline assignment: CDR1 SGHRS and CDR2 YFSETQ. The CDR3 runs 16 residues. The isolated RNA, all of it, was reverse transcribed, so expressed TCRB transcripts were what got sequenced. TCRdb keeps only in-frame clones here, not all; method: immunoSEQ multiplex PCR. The repertoire consists of 350,000 or so clones, with roughly a fifth occurring once and the leading ten covering 0.044%. There was one heparinised blood draw per donor, averaging roughly 110 mL. Study conclusions and caveats: Among all four CD4+ subsets, Type 1 diabetes patients had TCRB CDR3s that were moderately but significantly shorter.

This clone occurred a few times. The target antigen is unknown. The sequence derives from a woman aged 18-35 years in good health. The chain has TRBV5-1 and TRBJ2-5; a weak D match, TRBD1 (5 bases). Sequencing was performed on naive CD4+ T cells from blood. The chain's CDR3 is CASSLLGQVRQETQYF. In DNA, the CDR3 is TGCGCCAGCAGCTTATTAGGACAAGTGCGTCAAGAGACCCAGTACTTC.